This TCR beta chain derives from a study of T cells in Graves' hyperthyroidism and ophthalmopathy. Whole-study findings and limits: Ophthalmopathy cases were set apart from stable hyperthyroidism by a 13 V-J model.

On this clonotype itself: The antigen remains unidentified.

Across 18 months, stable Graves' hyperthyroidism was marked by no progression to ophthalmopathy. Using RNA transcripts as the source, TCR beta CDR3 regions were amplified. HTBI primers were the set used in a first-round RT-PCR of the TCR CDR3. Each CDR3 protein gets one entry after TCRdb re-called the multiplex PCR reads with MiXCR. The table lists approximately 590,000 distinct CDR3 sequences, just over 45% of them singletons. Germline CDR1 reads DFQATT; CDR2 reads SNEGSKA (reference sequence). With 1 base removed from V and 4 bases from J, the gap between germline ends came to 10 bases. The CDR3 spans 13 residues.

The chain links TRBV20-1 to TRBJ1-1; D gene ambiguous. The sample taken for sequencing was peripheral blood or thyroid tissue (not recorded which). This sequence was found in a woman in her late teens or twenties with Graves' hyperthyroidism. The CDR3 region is CSARVQLGTEAFF. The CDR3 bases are TGCAGTGCTAGAGTACAGTTGGGCACTGAAGCTTTCTTT.